Below, 30 T cell receptor beta chains from the same sample are listed, as sequenced in a study of beta chain features in type 1 diabetes. Their recognized antigens are unknown. Study-level findings and limits: In all four CD4+ subsets, TCRB CDR3 length was significantly, moderately reduced in type 1 diabetes.

TCRB transcripts that were expressed got sequenced, as all of the isolated RNA had been reverse transcribed. Sequencing was performed with immunoSEQ multiplex PCR; in TCRdb, only in-frame clones are kept and a portion is missing. The sample carries some 640,000 clones, over 12% recorded once. The source material was naive CD4+ T cells from blood. The source is a man younger than 35 with type 1 diabetes.

This clone was counted only a few times. The chain combines TRBV5-4 with TRBJ2-7; D call uncertain. Deletions cut 1 base from V and 1 base from J, with 9 bases between. CDR1 SGHNT and CDR2 YYREEE come from the germline V gene (reference sequence). The CDR3 spans 14 residues. The CDR3 coding sequence is TGTGCCAGCAGCTTGTATCCCAGATCCTACGAGCAGTACTTC. The encoded protein is CASSLYPRSYEQYF.

This chain connects TRBV10-3 to TRBJ2-7; TRBD1 matches at 7 bases. V gave up 9 bases and J gave up 5 bases; unmatched junction bases: 10. CDR1 and CDR2 (germline): ENHRY, SYGVKD. This CDR3 is built from 13 residues. The chain's CDR3 is CAIQGILVHEQYF. CDR3 sequence (DNA): TGTGCCATACAGGGGATCCTCGTCCACGAGCAGTACTTC.

In this sample, this clone turned up a few times. This rearrangement joins TRBV7-2 to TRBJ2-1, with D possibly matching TRBD2 (6 bases). V was shortened by 3 bases and J by 5 bases, with 11 bases between the two germline ends. CDR1 and CDR2 (germline): SGHTA, FQGNSA. The CDR3 contains 14 residues. DNA for the CDR3: TGTGCCAGCAGCTTCGGAGGGTTTAACAATGAGCAGTTCTTC. Its protein is CASSFGGFNNEQFF.

This clone was seen more than once but under ten times. The chain links TRBV7-9 to TRBJ2-7, with no clear D. Germline CDR1 and CDR2: SEHNR and FQNEAQ (reference sequence). This CDR3 has 11 residues. Deletions cut 2 bases from V and 7 bases from J, with 6 bases between. The DNA for the CDR3 is TGTGCCAGCAGCTTATCTGGGGAGCAGTACTTC. The encoded protein is CASSLSGEQYF.

The chain uses TRBV11-1 and TRBJ2-1; 7 bases line up with TRBD2. V shed 3 bases, J shed 5 bases, and the junction held 4 bases outside the gene matches. The CDR3 covers 14 residues. Germline-derived CDR1 and CDR2 are SGHAT and FQDESV (reference sequence). Here the CDR3 reads CASSFLAVHNEQFF. CDR3 coding DNA: TGTGCCAGCAGCTTTCTAGCGGTCCACAATGAGCAGTTCTTC.

This clone was detected a few times. The chain joins TRBV25-1 to TRBJ1-2, with D hard to call. Germline CDR1 is MGHDK and CDR2 is SYGVNS. The CDR3 totals 16 residues. The ends were cut back, 1 base at V and 1 base at J, with 13 bases in the middle. The CDR3 DNA reads as TGTGCCAGCAGTGAATCCGCGCTCCGGAGTAACTATGGCTACACCTTC. Translating gives CASSESALRSNYGYTF.

This chain links TRBV11-2 with TRBJ2-3; D may be TRBD1 (6 bases). Trimming removed 5 bases from V and 8 bases from J, with 17 bases in between. CDR1 is SGHAT, CDR2 FQNNGV, per germline. The length of the CDR3 is 14 residues. The CDR3 protein is CASSTTARGRTQYF. As DNA, the CDR3 is TGTGCCAGCAGCACAACAGCCAGGGGACGTACGCAGTATTTT.

The chain combines TRBV7-9 with TRBJ2-3; the D is unclear. V was pared by 1 base and J by 3 bases, with 5 bases between. CDR1 and CDR2 from the germline V gene are SEHNR and FQNEAQ (reference sequence). There are 13 residues in the CDR3. CDR3 sequence: CASSLEWTDTQYF. The CDR3 nucleotides read TGTGCCAGCAGCTTAGAGTGGACAGATACGCAGTATTTT. The full variable domain, its missing parts supplied by reference TRBV7-9 and TRBJ2-3, is DTGVSQNPRHKITKRGQNVTFRCDPISEHNRLYWYRQTLGQGPEFLTYFQNEAQLEKSRLLSDRFSAERPKGSFSTLEIQRTEQGDSAMYLCASSLEWTDTQYFGPGTRLTVL.

This sequence joins TRBV11-2 and TRBJ2-1; possible D gene TRBD2, 6 bases. Germline CDR1 SGHAT, CDR2 FQNNGV. Trimming removed 5 bases at V and 13 bases at J, with 12 bases between. The CDR3 loop spans 11 amino acids. In DNA form, the CDR3 reads TGTGCCAGCAGCCTCCTAGCGACCCAGTTCTTC. It yields the protein CASSLLATQFF.

Written as DNA, the CDR3 is TGTGCCTGGACCGTGGCCGTCGGCGAGCAGTACTTC. As protein: CAWTVAVGEQYF. The chain carries TRBV30 and TRBJ2-7; unclear D gene. Trimming removed 4 bases at V and 6 bases at J, with 13 bases between. The CDR3 has 12 amino acids. CDR1 and CDR2 from the germline V gene are GTSNPN and SVGIG (reference sequence). Full variable domain (rest looked up from reference TRBV30 and TRBJ2-7): SQTIHQWPATLVQPVGSPLSLECTVEGTSNPNLYWYRQAAGRGLQLLFYSVGIGQISSEVPQNLSASRPQDRQFILSSKKLLLSDSGFYLCAWTVAVGEQYFGPGTRLTVT.

This clone appeared a few times. The chain couples TRBV5-8 to TRBJ2-2; D is undetermined. This CDR3 has 14 amino acids. V was pared by 3 bases and J by 9 bases, with 15 bases between. Per germline, CDR1 SGHTS and CDR2 YDEGEE. This CDR3 reads CASSSRSSRRELFF. The CDR3 bases are TGTGCCAGCAGCTCCCGGTCCTCCAGGCGGGAGCTGTTTTTT.

This clone was detected only a few times. This sequence joins TRBV16 and TRBJ1-1; no reliable D call. V shed 0 bases and J shed 10 bases, with 15 bases lying between them. Germline lookup yields CDR1 KGHSY and CDR2 FQNENV. CDR3 size: 14 residues. CDR3 residues: CASSQSLNQLGAFF. The DNA for the CDR3 is TGTGCCAGCAGCCAATCACTCAATCAACTCGGAGCTTTCTTT. Drawing the rest from reference TRBV16 and TRBJ1-1, the complete variable domain is GEEVAQTPKHLVRGEGQKAKLYCAPIKGHSYVFWYQQVLKNEFKFLISFQNENVFDETGMPKERFSAKCLPNSPCSLEIQATKLEDSAVYFCASSQSLNQLGAFFGQGTRLTVV.

The table lists this clone with a few counts. The rearrangement uses TRBV29-1 and TRBJ2-7; 10 positions match TRBD2. The germline V gene has CDR1 SQVTM and CDR2 ANQGSEA. J was trimmed by 3 bases and V by 6 bases; bases with no gene match: 8. The CDR3 covers 14 residues. The CDR3 protein is CSVLTGTSDYEQYF. The DNA for the CDR3 is TGCAGCGTCCTAACCGGGACTAGCGACTACGAGCAGTACTTC.

This clone was detected ten times or more. Other DNA sequences in the sample encode the same CDR3. This chain connects TRBV28 to TRBJ2-7; the D is unclear. Trimming removed 2 bases at V and 4 bases at J, with 3 bases between. Germline CDR1 reads MDHEN; CDR2 reads SYDVKM. This CDR3 is built from 11 residues. Here the CDR3 reads CASSLRYEQYF. The CDR3 nucleotides are TGTGCCAGCAGTTTAAGGTACGAGCAGTACTTC.

This clone was found a few times. V and J are TRBV7-9 and TRBJ2-7; D not certain. V was clipped by 5 bases and J by 3 bases, with 11 bases between them. Germline-derived CDR1 and CDR2 are SEHNR and FQNEAQ (reference sequence). CDR3 length: 13 amino acids. The CDR3 loop is CASSLSLLYEQYF. CDR3 coding DNA: TGTGCCAGCAGCCTTTCGTTGCTCTACGAGCAGTACTTC.

The rearrangement links TRBV15 to TRBJ2-5, with 9 nucleotides matching TRBD2. The end of the DNA is better explained by TRBJ2-7, so the J call may be wrong. Germline CDR1 LNHNV, CDR2 YYDKDF (reference sequence). CDR3 length: 15 residues. The CDR3 region is CATSRVGGRAVEQYF. For the CDR3, the DNA is TGTGCCACCAGCAGAGTCGGCGGGAGGGCCGTCGAGCAGTACTTC.

This clone has only a few counts. J is TRBJ1-1 and V is TRBV30; 8 bases are a match to TRBD1. The CDR3 runs to 15 residues. Trimming took 5 bases from V and 3 from J; bases not matched to a gene: 11. Germline V gene data show CDR1 as GTSNPN and CDR2 as SVGIG (reference sequence). CDR3 sequence: CAWSPQGAIDTEAFF. In nucleotides, the CDR3 is TGTGCCTGGTCACCTCAGGGGGCAATAGACACTGAAGCTTTCTTT.

This sequence joins TRBV7-2 and TRBJ2-5; 13 nucleotides match TRBD2. Trimming cost V 5 bases and J 1 base; bases outside gene matches: 4. CDR3 length: 16 residues. Germline V gives CDR1 SGHTA, CDR2 FQGNSA. The CDR3 region is CASSVTSGGPQETQYF. Here the CDR3 DNA reads TGTGCCAGCAGCGTGACTAGCGGGGGGCCCCAAGAGACCCAGTACTTC.

This clone has a handful of counts. The J gene is TRBJ1-1, the V gene TRBV18; 7 nucleotides match TRBD1. CDR3 length: 12 residues. Unmatched junction bases numbered 5, after V lost 6 bases and J lost 7 bases. The V gene's germline CDR1 is KGHSH and CDR2 LQKENI. The CDR3: CASSLRQGEAFF. The CDR3 coding sequence is TGTGCCAGCTCCCTTAGACAGGGTGAAGCTTTCTTT.

The rearrangement uses TRBV5-1 and TRBJ2-1, with D perhaps TRBD2 (5 bases). CDR1 and CDR2 (germline): SGHRS, YFSETQ. The CDR3 is made up of 13 amino acids. Trimming pared 0 bases from V and 9 bases from J, leaving 10 bases between. CDR3 in amino acids: CASSLAAESEQFF. The CDR3 bases are TGCGCCAGCAGCTTGGCAGCGGAGAGTGAGCAGTTCTTC.

The J gene is TRBJ2-3, the V gene TRBV7-9; TRBD2 aligns across 9 bases. Germline CDR1 is SEHNR and CDR2 is FQNEAQ (reference sequence). The CDR3 covers 15 residues. Trimming cost V 8 bases and J 4 bases; bases outside gene matches: 10. The CDR3 region is CASLGTSGYSDTQYF. The CDR3 bases are TGTGCCAGCCTGGGAACTAGCGGGTACTCAGATACGCAGTATTTT.

This clone was observed a handful of times. V and J are TRBV6-1 and TRBJ2-5; D is perhaps TRBD2 (6 bases). Germline-derived CDR1 and CDR2 are MNHNS and SASEGT. The V and J ends lost 1 base and 4 bases respectively, with 10 bases between them. The CDR3 runs to 14 residues. The CDR3 DNA reads TGTGCCAGCAGTGAAGTAGGAGGGAGAGAGACCCAGTACTTC. The encoded protein is CASSEVGGRETQYF.

V is TRBV11-2 and J is TRBJ2-1, with 11 bases matching TRBD2. J was trimmed by 7 bases and V by 3 bases; bases with no gene match: 8. The CDR3 extends over 16 amino acids. The germline CDR1 and CDR2 sequences are SGHAT and FQNNGV. The CDR3, as DNA: TGTGCCAGCAGCTTCCTTACTAGCGGGAGTAAGAATGAGCAGTTCTTC. Translation: CASSFLTSGSKNEQFF. The full variable domain, its missing parts supplied by reference TRBV11-2 and TRBJ2-1, is EAGVAQSPRYKIIEKRQSVAFWCNPISGHATLYWYQQILGQGPKLLIQFQNNGVVDDSQLPKDRFSAERLKGVDSTLKIQPAKLEDSAVYLCASSFLTSGSKNEQFFGPGTRLTVL.

In this sample, this clone turned up a few times. V is TRBV25-1 and J is TRBJ2-7, with D unclear. CDR1 MGHDK and CDR2 SYGVNS come from the germline V gene. The length of the CDR3 is 12 residues. V lost 7 bases to trimming and J lost 2 bases, with 9 bases between them. The CDR3 loop is CASTSATYEQYF. CDR3 sequence (DNA): TGTGCCAGCACTTCAGCTACCTACGAGCAGTACTTC.

This clone has more than one count but fewer than ten. The rearrangement joins TRBV15 to TRBJ1-6; TRBD1 is a possible D gene (5 bases). Germline V CDR1 and CDR2: LNHNV, YYDKDF (reference sequence). The CDR3 extends over 14 amino acids. Trimming took 4 bases from V and 8 from J, leaving 12 bases between them. CDR3 loop: CATSTWGRDSPLHF. DNA for the CDR3: TGTGCCACCAGCACCTGGGGCCGGGATTCACCCCTCCACTTT.

About this clone itself: The CDR3 carries no conserved terminal phenylalanine or tryptophan, so it likely arises from a read error. The DNA is left out, because the CDR3 cannot be placed on it with certainty; the CDR3 is given as TCRdb lists it. This chain joins TRBV15 and TRBJ1-1. Germline-derived CDR1 and CDR2 are LNHNV and YYDKDF (reference sequence). The CDR3 length equals 9 residues, ends included. CDR3 region: CATSGRDGE.

This clone was counted between two and nine times. The chain uses TRBV2 and TRBJ1-1; 7 nucleotides agree with TRBD1. The CDR3 extends over 12 amino acids. Germline CDR1 reads SNHLY; CDR2 reads FYNNEI. V gave up 6 bases and J gave up 8 bases; unmatched junction bases: 6. CDR3 amino acids: CASSEQGPEAFF. CDR3 nucleotides: TGTGCCAGCAGCGAACAGGGGCCCGAAGCTTTCTTT. Using reference TRBV2 and TRBJ1-1 for the parts outside the CDR3, the full variable domain is EPEVTQTPSHQVTQMGQEVILRCVPISNHLYFYWYRQILGQKVEFLVSFYNNEISEKSEIFDDQFSVERPDGSNFTLKIRSTKLEDSAMYFCASSEQGPEAFFGQGTRLTVV.

This clone was seen a few times. This chain joins TRBV29-1 and TRBJ1-4, with D perhaps matching TRBD1 (5 bases). CDR1 SQVTM and CDR2 ANQGSEA come from the germline V gene. The CDR3 is 13 amino acids. Trimming shortened V by 2 bases and J by 7 bases, and 11 bases separated the two germline ends. The CDR3 DNA reads TGCAGCGTTGAAATGGACAAAGGTGAAAAACTGTTTTTT. Translated, it gives CSVEMDKGEKLFF.

This clone has a handful of counts. The chain has TRBV25-1 and TRBJ2-6, with D perhaps TRBD2 (6 bases). V was trimmed by 2 bases and J by 2 bases, leaving 7 bases between them. This CDR3 region has 15 residues. CDR1 is MGHDK and CDR2 is SYGVNS in the germline V gene. The CDR3 bases are TGTGCCAGCAGTGAACCGGGGGCTGGGGCCAACGTCCTGACTTTC. It translates to CASSEPGAGANVLTF. The full variable domain, with the rest looked up from reference TRBV25-1 and TRBJ2-6, is EADIYQTPRYLVIGTGKKITLECSQTMGHDKMYWYQQDPGMELHLIHYSYGVNSTEKGDLSSESTVSRIRTEHFPLTLESARPSHTSQYLCASSEPGAGANVLTFGAGSRLTVL.

The chain employs TRBV5-1 and TRBJ1-2; D unresolved. V lost 0 bases and J 4 bases, leaving 13 bases between the germline ends. CDR1 and CDR2 from the germline V gene are SGHRS and YFSETQ. The CDR3 is made up of 15 amino acids. The CDR3 nucleotides are TGCGCCAGCAGCTTGGCCGGAAGTCTGCCCTATGGCTACACCTTC. Translated: CASSLAGSLPYGYTF.